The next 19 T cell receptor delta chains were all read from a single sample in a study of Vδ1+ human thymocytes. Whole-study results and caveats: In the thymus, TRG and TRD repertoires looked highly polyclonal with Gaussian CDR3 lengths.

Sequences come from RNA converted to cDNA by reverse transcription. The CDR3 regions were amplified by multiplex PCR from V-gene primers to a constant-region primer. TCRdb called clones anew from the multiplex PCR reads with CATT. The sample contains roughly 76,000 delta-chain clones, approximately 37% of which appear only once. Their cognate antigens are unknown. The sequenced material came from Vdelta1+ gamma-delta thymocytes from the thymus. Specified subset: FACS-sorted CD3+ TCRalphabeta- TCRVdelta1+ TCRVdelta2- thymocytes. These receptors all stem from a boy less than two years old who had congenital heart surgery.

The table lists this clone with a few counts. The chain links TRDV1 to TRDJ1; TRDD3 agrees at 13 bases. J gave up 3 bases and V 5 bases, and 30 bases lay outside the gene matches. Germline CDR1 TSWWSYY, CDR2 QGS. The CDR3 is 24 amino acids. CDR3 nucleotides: TGTGCTCTTGGGCAACCAGGATTCCTACGGATGGTGTACTGGGGGATACGGAGGGCCGATAAACTCATCTTT. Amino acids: CALGQPGFLRMVYWGIRRADKLIF.

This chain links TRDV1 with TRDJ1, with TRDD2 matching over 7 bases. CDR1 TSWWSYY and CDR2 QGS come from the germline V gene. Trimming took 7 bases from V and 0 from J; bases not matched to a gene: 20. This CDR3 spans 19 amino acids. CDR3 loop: CALEEPTFLRTMYTDKLIF. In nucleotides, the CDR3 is TGTGCTCTTGAGGAGCCAACCTTCCTCCGTACCATGTACACCGATAAACTCATCTTT.

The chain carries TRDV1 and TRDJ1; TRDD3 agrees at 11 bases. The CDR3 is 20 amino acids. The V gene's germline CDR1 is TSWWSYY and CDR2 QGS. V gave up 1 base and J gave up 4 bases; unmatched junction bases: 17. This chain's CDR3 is CALGEQRKEYWGIYYDKLIF. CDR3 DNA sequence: TGTGCTCTTGGGGAACAGCGGAAGGAGTACTGGGGGATATATTACGATAAACTCATCTTT.

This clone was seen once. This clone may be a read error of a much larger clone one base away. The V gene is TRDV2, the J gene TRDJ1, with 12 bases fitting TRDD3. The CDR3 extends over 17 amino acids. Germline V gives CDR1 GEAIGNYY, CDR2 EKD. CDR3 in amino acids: CACATNTGGYITDKLIF. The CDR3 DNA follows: TGTGCCTGTGCCACCAATACTGGGGGATACATAACCGATAAACTCATCTTT.

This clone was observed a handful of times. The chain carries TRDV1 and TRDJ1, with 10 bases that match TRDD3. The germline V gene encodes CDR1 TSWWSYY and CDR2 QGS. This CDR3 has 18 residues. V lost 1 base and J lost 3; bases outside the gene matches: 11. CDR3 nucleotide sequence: TGTGCTCTTGGGGAACCCAGAAAGCACTGGGGGATCCCCGATAAACTCATCTTT. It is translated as CALGEPRKHWGIPDKLIF.

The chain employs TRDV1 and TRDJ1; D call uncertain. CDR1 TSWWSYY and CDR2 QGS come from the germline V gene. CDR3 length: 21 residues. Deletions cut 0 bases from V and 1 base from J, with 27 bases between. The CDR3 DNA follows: TGTGCTCTTGGGGAACTCTGTTTTGTTCCACCGAACGTACCTATCACCGATAAACTCATCTTT. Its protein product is CALGELCFVPPNVPITDKLIF.

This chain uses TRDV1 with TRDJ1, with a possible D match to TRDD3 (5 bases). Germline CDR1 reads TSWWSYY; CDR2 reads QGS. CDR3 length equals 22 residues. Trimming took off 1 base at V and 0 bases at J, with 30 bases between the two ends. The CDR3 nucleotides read TGTGCTCTTGGGGAACACTTACCCCGCTACGCGTTAAGTGGGGTATACACCGATAAACTCATCTTT. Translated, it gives CALGEHLPRYALSGVYTDKLIF.

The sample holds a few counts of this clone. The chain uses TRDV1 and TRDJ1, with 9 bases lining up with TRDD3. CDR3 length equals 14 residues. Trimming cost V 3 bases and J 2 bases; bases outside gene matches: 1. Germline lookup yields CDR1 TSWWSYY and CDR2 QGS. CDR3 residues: CALGDWGITDKLIF. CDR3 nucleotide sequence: TGTGCTCTTGGGGACTGGGGGATTACCGATAAACTCATCTTT.

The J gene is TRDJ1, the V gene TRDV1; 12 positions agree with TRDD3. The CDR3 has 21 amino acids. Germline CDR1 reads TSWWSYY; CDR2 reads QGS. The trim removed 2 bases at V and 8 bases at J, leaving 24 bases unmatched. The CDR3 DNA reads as TGTGCTCTTGGGGAATATCCCCTACTTGGCGGTACTGGGGGATACTGGACGAAACTCATCTTT. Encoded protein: CALGEYPLLGGTGGYWTKLIF.

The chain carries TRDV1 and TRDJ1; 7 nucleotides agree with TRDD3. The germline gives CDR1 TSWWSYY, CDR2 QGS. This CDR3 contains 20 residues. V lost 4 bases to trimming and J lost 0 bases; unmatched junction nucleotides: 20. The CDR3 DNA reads TGTGCTCTTGGGGCCGAACCGTGCGGTACTGGGGATCCGTACACCGATAAACTCATCTTT. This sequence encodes CALGAEPCGTGDPYTDKLIF.

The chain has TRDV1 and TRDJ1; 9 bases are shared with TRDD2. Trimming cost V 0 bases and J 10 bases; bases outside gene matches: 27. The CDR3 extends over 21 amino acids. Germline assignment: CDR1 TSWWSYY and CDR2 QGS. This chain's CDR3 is CALGELGEPFLRWGVVIRLIF. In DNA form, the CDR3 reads TGTGCTCTTGGGGAACTAGGTGAGCCCTTCCTACGCTGGGGGGTCGTGATTAGACTCATCTTT.

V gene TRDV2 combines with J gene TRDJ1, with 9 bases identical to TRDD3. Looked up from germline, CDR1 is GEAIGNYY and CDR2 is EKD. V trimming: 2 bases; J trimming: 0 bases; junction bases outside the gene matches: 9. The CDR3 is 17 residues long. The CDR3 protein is CACDIQLGDPDTDKLIF. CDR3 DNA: TGTGCCTGTGACATCCAACTGGGGGACCCAGACACCGATAAACTCATCTTT.

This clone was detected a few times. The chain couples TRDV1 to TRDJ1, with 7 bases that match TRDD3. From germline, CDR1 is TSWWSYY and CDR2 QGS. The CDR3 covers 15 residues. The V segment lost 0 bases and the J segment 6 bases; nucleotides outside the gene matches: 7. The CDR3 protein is CALGELPGDPNKLIF. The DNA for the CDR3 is TGTGCTCTTGGGGAACTCCCGGGGGATCCCAATAAACTCATCTTT.

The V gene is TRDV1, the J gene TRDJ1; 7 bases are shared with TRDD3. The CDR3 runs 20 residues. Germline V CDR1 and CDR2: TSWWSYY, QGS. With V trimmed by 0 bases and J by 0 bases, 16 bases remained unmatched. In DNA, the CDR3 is TGTGCTCTTGGGGAACTTGGCCCGGACTGGGGTCGACGATACACCGATAAACTCATCTTT. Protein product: CALGELGPDWGRRYTDKLIF.

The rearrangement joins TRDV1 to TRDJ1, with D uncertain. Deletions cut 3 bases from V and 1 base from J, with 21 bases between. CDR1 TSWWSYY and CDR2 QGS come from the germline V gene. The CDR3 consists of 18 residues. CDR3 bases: TGTGCTCTTGGGGAGGTTACGAACTACCGGAAACTCACCGATAAACTCATCTTT. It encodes CALGEVTNYRKLTDKLIF.

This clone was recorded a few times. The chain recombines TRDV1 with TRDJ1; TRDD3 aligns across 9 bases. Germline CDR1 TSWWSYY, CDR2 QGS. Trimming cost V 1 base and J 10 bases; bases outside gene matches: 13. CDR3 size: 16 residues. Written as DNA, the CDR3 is TGTGCTCTTGGGGAACATATCCTACCGGGGGGATACAGACTCATCTTT. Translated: CALGEHILPGGYRLIF.

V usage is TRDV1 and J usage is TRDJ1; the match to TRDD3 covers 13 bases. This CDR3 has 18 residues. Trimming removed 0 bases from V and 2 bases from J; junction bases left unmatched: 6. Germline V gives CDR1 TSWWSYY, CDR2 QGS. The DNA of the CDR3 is TGTGCTCTTGGGGAACTGGGCACTGGGGGATACGCGACCGATAAACTCATCTTT. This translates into CALGELGTGGYATDKLIF.

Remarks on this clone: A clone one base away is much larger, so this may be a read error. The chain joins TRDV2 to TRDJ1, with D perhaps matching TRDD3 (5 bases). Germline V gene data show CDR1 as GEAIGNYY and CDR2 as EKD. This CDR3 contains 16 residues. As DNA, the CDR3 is TGTGCCTGTGACACACGTGGGGTTCACTACACCGATAAACCCATCTTT. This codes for CACDTRGVHYTDKPIF.

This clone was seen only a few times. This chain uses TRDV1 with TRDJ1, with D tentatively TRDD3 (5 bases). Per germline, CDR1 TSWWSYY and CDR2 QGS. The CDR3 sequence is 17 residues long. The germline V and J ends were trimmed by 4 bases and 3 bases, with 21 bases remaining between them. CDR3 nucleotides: TGTGCTCTTGGGGGATTTATTCAGCCGACTGGAGCCGATAAACTCATCTTT. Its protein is CALGGFIQPTGADKLIF.